This T cell receptor (beta chain) is from a study of blood T cell repertoires in COVID-19. Across the whole study: Samples of COVID-19 (acute and convalescent) were obtained from the United States, Italy and Spain.

The trim removed 0 bases at V and 4 bases at J, leaving 7 bases unmatched. The germline gives CDR1 SGHRS, CDR2 YFSETQ. The CDR3 contains 16 residues. Per the authors' pipeline: How many nucleated cells were present was estimated from reference gene primer amplification. Method: immunoSEQ multiplex PCR; TCRdb's copy keeps in-frame clones and lacks some. That table furnishes V, J and clone size, whereas the DNA furnished D and trimming. In the table there are a few hundred thousand clones, 75% to 90% of which are singletons. Donors were grouped by their self-reported clinical history. Two consecutive negative NP/OP PCR tests, clearance, or resolved symptoms defined Cohort 3 recovery.

The source is a man aged 35-49 years who had recovered from COVID-19. The chain combines TRBV5-1 with TRBJ1-2; 9 bases agree with TRBD1. Sequenced input: PBMCs or T cells enriched from blood (not recorded which). CDR3 protein: CASSLETGGAFYGYTF. The CDR3, as DNA: TGCGCCAGCAGCTTGGAAACAGGGGGCGCTTTCTATGGCTACACCTTC.